Described below is a single T cell receptor (beta chain) sequence and its context. TCRdb's copy holds only in-frame clones and misses some; the assay was immunoSEQ multiplex PCR. This table holds roughly 150,000 clones, 88% found once. The data derive from a study of blood T cell repertoires in COVID-19. The TCR was taken from a man aged 45 to 65 who had recovered from COVID-19. Material for sequencing was peripheral blood.

The CDR3 DNA follows: TGTGCCAGTATCGACAGGGGGCCCAACTATGGCTACACCTTC. Protein sequence: CASIDRGPNYGYTF. The chain carries TRBV19 and TRBJ1-2; 10 nucleotides agree with TRBD1. The CDR3 contains 14 residues. CDR1 is LNHDA, CDR2 SQIVND, per germline (reference sequence). Trimming took 7 bases from V and 2 from J; bases not matched to a gene: 4.